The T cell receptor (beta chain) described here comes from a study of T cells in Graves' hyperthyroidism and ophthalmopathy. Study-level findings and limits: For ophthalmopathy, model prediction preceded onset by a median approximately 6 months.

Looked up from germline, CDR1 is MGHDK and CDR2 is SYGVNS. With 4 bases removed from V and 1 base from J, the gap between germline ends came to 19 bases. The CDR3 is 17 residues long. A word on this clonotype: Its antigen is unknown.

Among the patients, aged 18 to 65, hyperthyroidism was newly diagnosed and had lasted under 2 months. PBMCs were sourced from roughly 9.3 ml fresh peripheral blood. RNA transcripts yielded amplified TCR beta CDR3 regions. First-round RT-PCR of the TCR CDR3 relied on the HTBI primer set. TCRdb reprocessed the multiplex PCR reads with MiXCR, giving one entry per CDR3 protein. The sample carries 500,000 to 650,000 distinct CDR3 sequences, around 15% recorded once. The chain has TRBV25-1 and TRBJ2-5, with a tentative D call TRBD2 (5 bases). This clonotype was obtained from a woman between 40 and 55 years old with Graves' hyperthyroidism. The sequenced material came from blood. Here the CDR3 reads CASSGLSRRGPQETQYF. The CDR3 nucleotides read TGTGCCAGCAGTGGCCTTTCCCGACGGGGTCCCCAAGAGACCCAGTACTTC.